These 32 T cell receptor beta chains came from one sample sequenced in a study of blood T cell repertoires in COVID-19. Profiling relied on immunoSEQ multiplex PCR, and the TCRdb table lists in-frame clones only, not all of them. The table lists some 260,000 clones, roughly four fifths of them singletons. The specimen was PBMCs or T cells enriched from blood (not recorded which). All receptors derive from a man aged 25-40 years with acute COVID-19.

V gene TRBV19 combines with J gene TRBJ1-1, with D unclear. Deletions cut 3 bases from V and 3 bases from J, with 8 bases between. The germline gives CDR1 LNHDA, CDR2 SQIVND (reference sequence). The length of the CDR3 is 13 residues. This CDR3 is CASSISRDTEAFF. The CDR3 coding sequence is TGTGCCAGTAGTATTTCGAGGGACACTGAAGCTTTCTTT. Variable domain in full (rest from reference TRBV19 and TRBJ1-1): DGGITQSPKYLFRKEGQNVTLSCEQNLNHDAMYWYRQDPGQGLRLIYYSQIVNDFQKGDIAEGYSVSREKKESFPLTVTSAQKNPTAFYLCASSISRDTEAFFGQGTRLTVV.

The chain joins TRBV11-2 to TRBJ1-1; TRBD1 is a possible D gene (6 bases). This CDR3 has 13 residues. Trimming pared 3 bases from V and 4 bases from J, leaving 9 bases between. CDR1 SGHAT and CDR2 FQNNGV come from the germline V gene. For the CDR3, the DNA is TGTGCCAGCAGCTTGGTGACAGGCACTGAAGCTTTCTTT. This codes for CASSLVTGTEAFF.

V is TRBV15 and J is TRBJ2-3; a weak D match, TRBD2 (7 bases). Trimming cost V 3 bases and J 2 bases, with 18 bases left between them. Germline CDR1 LNHNV, CDR2 YYDKDF (reference sequence). The CDR3 totals 17 residues. CDR3 DNA: TGTGCCACCAGCAGCCACAGGGAGGGGGGGGACACAGATACGCAGTATTTT. Protein: CATSSHREGGDTDTQYF.

The V gene is TRBV19, the J gene TRBJ2-1, with 8 positions matching TRBD2. The CDR3 has 13 amino acids. After removal of 7 bases from V and 9 bases from J, the junction contained 8 bases not matched to a gene. The germline CDR1 and CDR2 sequences are LNHDA and SQIVND (reference sequence). The CDR3 region is CASTFRGGREQFF. For the CDR3, the DNA is TGTGCCAGTACCTTCCGGGGGGGCCGTGAGCAGTTCTTC.

The chain couples TRBV28 to TRBJ2-5; 14 nucleotides match TRBD2. The junction had 4 bases not matched to a gene; V was cut back by 2 bases and J by 5 bases. The length of the CDR3 is 16 residues. Germline V gene lookup returns CDR1 MDHEN and CDR2 SYDVKM. CDR3 amino acids: CASSLGTSGGAETQYF. CDR3 nucleotide sequence: TGTGCCAGCAGTTTAGGGACTAGCGGGGGTGCGGAGACCCAGTACTTC.

J is TRBJ2-2 and V is TRBV7-9; TRBD1 matches 8 bases. This CDR3 contains 13 residues. The germline CDR1 and CDR2 sequences are SEHNR and FQNEAQ (reference sequence). V shed 3 bases and J 9 bases; nucleotides not matched to a gene: 3. This CDR3 is CASSFGQGRELFF. The CDR3 nucleotides read TGTGCCAGCAGCTTCGGACAGGGTAGGGAGCTGTTTTTT.

Written as DNA, the CDR3 is TGTGCCAGCAGCTCCGGGACAGCGGACGCTTTCTTT. Amino acids: CASSSGTADAFF. The chain couples TRBV11-3 to TRBJ1-1, with 7 bases matching TRBD1. The CDR3 sequence is 12 residues long. Losses at the gene ends were 4 bases for V and 11 bases for J; bases not matched to a gene: 7. The germline CDR1 and CDR2 sequences are SGHNT and YENEEA.

The chain links TRBV11-3 to TRBJ2-7; D is unclear. The V gene's germline CDR1 is SGHNT and CDR2 YENEEA. Deletions cut 2 bases from V and 10 bases from J, with 3 bases between. This CDR3 is 9 amino acids long. CDR3 sequence reads: CASSLRQYV. CDR3 DNA sequence: TGTGCCAGCAGCTTACGTCAGTACGTC.

This clone was observed a few times. The CDR3 DNA sequence: TGTGCCAGCAGCTTGACCCTTTGGGCAGATCAGCCCCAGCATTTT. As protein: CASSLTLWADQPQHF. The gene calls are TRBV5-5 and TRBJ1-5; D is uncertain. The V end lost 1 base, the J end lost 5 bases, and 13 bases lay between the germline ends. The germline gives CDR1 SGHKS, CDR2 YYEKEE (reference sequence). This CDR3 has 15 amino acids.

The rearrangement uses TRBV6-2 or TRBV6-3 and TRBJ1-1; tentatively, D is TRBD1 (6 bases). The V end lost 5 bases, the J end lost 5 bases, and 15 bases lay between the germline ends. The germline V gene has CDR1 MNHEY and CDR2 SVGEGT. This CDR3 has 14 amino acids. CDR3 in DNA: TGTGCCAGCAGTAACCACAGGGTTGCGACTGAAGCTTTCTTT. Residues: CASSNHRVATEAFF.

The chain carries TRBV19 and TRBJ1-1, with D possibly matching TRBD1 (6 bases). Trimming shortened V by 6 bases and J by 10 bases, and 21 bases separated the two germline ends. The CDR3 has 14 amino acids. Germline assignment: CDR1 LNHDA and CDR2 SQIVND (reference sequence). The CDR3 coding sequence is TGTGCCAGTAGCGCCGAGGGGGAAGTAGGAATAGCTTTCTTT. Encoded protein: CASSAEGEVGIAFF.

The chain recombines TRBV28 with TRBJ1-4; D remains ambiguous. With 6 bases removed from V and 2 bases from J, the gap between germline ends came to 4 bases. CDR3 length: 12 amino acids. Germline V gene sequence: CDR1 MDHEN, CDR2 SYDVKM. CDR3 sequence (DNA): TGTGCCAGCAGGGAGACTAATGAAAAACTGTTTTTT. Residues: CASRETNEKLFF.

The chain carries TRBV24-1 and TRBJ2-2; maybe TRBD2 (5 bases). Trimming removed 0 bases from V and 6 bases from J, with 19 bases in between. CDR3 size: 18 residues. Germline lookup yields CDR1 KGHDR and CDR2 SFDVKD. The CDR3 sequence is CATSDLGSRGGEAGELFF. DNA of the CDR3: TGTGCCACCAGTGATTTGGGGTCCCGGGGTGGAGAAGCCGGGGAGCTGTTTTTT.

With regard to this clone: The junction departs from germline at one end; a sequencing error may be responsible. In nucleotides, the CDR3 is TGTGCCAGCAGCGCAGGTGGGGCTCAAGAGACCCAGTACTTC. Protein sequence: CASSAGGAQETQYF. The chain uses TRBV5-1 and TRBJ2-5; D is possibly TRBD1 (5 bases). The length of the CDR3 is 14 residues. CDR1 is SGHRS, CDR2 YFSETQ, per germline.

The gene calls are TRBV11-2 and TRBJ1-1; perhaps TRBD1 as D (6 bases). This CDR3 spans 15 amino acids. The germline gives CDR1 SGHAT, CDR2 FQNNGV. V was pared by 5 bases and J by 0 bases, with 13 bases between. This CDR3 reads CASSPRGAVNTEAFF. In DNA form, the CDR3 reads TGTGCCAGCAGCCCGCGGGGGGCAGTGAACACTGAAGCTTTCTTT.

This chain joins TRBV24-1 and TRBJ2-3; D gene uncertain. This CDR3 has 14 amino acids. Germline CDR1 and CDR2: KGHDR and SFDVKD. V shed 5 bases and J shed 4 bases, with 12 bases lying between them. In nucleotides, the CDR3 is TGTGCCACCAGTGGTGCGGCCTGGCCAGATACGCAGTATTTT. It codes for CATSGAAWPDTQYF.

This clone occurred a few times. The chain has TRBV13 and TRBJ1-2; D gene ambiguous. V lost 0 bases to trimming and J lost 8 bases, with 10 bases between them. In germline, CDR1 is PRHDT, CDR2 FYEKMQ (reference sequence). The CDR3 totals 13 residues. For the CDR3, the DNA is TGTGCCAGCAGCTTAGGTCGGGTCGGCGGCTACACCTTC. It encodes CASSLGRVGGYTF.

The CDR3, as DNA: TGTGCCAGCAGCCAAGCAGGATTCAACACTGAAGCTTTCTTT. This codes for CASSQAGFNTEAFF. This chain links TRBV3-1 (or the pseudogene TRBV3-2) with TRBJ1-1; D remains unclear. V lost 1 base and J 2 bases, leaving 8 bases between the germline ends. This CDR3 is 14 amino acids long. CDR1 and CDR2 from the germline V gene are LGHDT and YNNKEL (reference sequence).

This clone was recorded at least ten times. The chain joins TRBV6-5 to TRBJ2-7; D is possibly TRBD1 (6 bases). Trimming removed 5 bases at V and 2 bases at J, with 16 bases between. This CDR3 spans 15 amino acids. Germline CDR1 reads MNHEY; CDR2 reads SVGAGI. CDR3 sequence: CASSLTVDSTYEQYV. DNA for the CDR3: TGTGCCAGCAGTCTGACGGTGGACAGTACCTACGAGCAGTACGTC.

The V call is TRBV25-1, the J call TRBJ1-4, with 11 bases aligning to TRBD1. CDR3 length equals 16 residues. J was trimmed by 7 bases and V by 1 base; bases with no gene match: 5. Germline V gene data show CDR1 as MGHDK and CDR2 as SYGVNS. The CDR3 loop reads CASSEWTGGAGEKLFF. CDR3 DNA sequence: TGTGCCAGCAGTGAATGGACAGGGGGCGCAGGTGAAAAACTGTTTTTT.

This clone was observed a single time. The V call is TRBV7-3, the J call TRBJ2-7; 9 nucleotides match TRBD2. Germline CDR1 SGHTA, CDR2 FQGTGA. This CDR3 has 15 residues. V lost 11 bases to trimming and J lost 6 bases; unmatched junction nucleotides: 17. CDR3 nucleotide sequence: TGTGCCCCCCTTGGCGGGAGGGCCCTCTCCCCCGAGCAGTACGTC. Encoded protein: CAPLGGRALSPEQYV.

The chain recombines TRBV7-9 with TRBJ1-6; D is undetermined. This CDR3 is 14 amino acids long. Per the germline V gene, CDR1 is SEHNR and CDR2 is FQNEAQ (reference sequence). V was cut by 5 bases and J by 10 bases, with 15 bases left in between. The CDR3, as DNA: TGTGCCAGCAGCCAATCAGGATCGGAATCACCCCTCCACTTT. Its protein is CASSQSGSESPLHF. Drawing the rest from reference TRBV7-9 and TRBJ1-6, the complete variable domain is DTGVSQNPRHKITKRGQNVTFRCDPISEHNRLYWYRQTLGQGPEFLTYFQNEAQLEKSRLLSDRFSAERPKGSFSTLEIQRTEQGDSAMYLCASSQSGSESPLHFGNGTRLTVT.

The V call is TRBV19, the J call TRBJ1-5, with TRBD1 as a possible D gene (5 bases). The CDR3 sequence is 16 residues long. The ends were cut back, 0 bases at V and 5 bases at J, with 14 bases in the middle. Germline CDR1 and CDR2: LNHDA and SQIVND (reference sequence). CDR3 DNA: TGTGCCAGTAGTATAGACGGCTCAACAGGATATCAGCCCCAGCATTTT. Its protein is CASSIDGSTGYQPQHF.

The J gene is TRBJ1-5, the V gene TRBV28; 9 nucleotides line up with TRBD1. Trimming took 5 bases from V and 2 from J; bases not matched to a gene: 7. The V gene's germline CDR1 is MDHEN and CDR2 SYDVKM. CDR3 size: 16 residues. The CDR3 here is CASSQTGGPRNQPQHF. In nucleotides, the CDR3 is TGTGCCAGCAGTCAAACAGGGGGCCCTCGCAATCAGCCCCAGCATTTT.

This sequence joins TRBV5-1 and TRBJ1-2; TRBD1 is a possible D gene (5 bases). The CDR3 extends over 14 amino acids. Trimming took off 3 bases at V and 5 bases at J, with 14 bases between the two ends. Germline values: CDR1 SGHRS, CDR2 YFSETQ. CDR3 nucleotides: TGCGCCAGCAGCTCGTCCGCGACAGTTTATGGCTACACCTTC. This translates into CASSSSATVYGYTF. The entire variable domain, with the rest obtained from reference TRBV5-1 and TRBJ1-2, is as follows: KAGVTQTPRYLIKTRGQQVTLSCSPISGHRSVSWYQQTPGQGLQFLFEYFSETQRNKGNFPGRFSGRQFSNSRSEMNVSTLELGDSALYLCASSSSATVYGYTFGSGTRLTVV.

The chain couples TRBV18 to TRBJ2-1; a possible D gene is TRBD2 (5 bases). Trimming pared 2 bases from V and 0 bases from J, leaving 14 bases between. This CDR3 is built from 17 residues. CDR1 is KGHSH and CDR2 is LQKENI in the germline V gene. CDR3 nucleotide sequence: TGTGCCAGCTCACCAGGAAGCGGCGAAAGCTCCTACAATGAGCAGTTCTTC. Translation: CASSPGSGESSYNEQFF.

This clone appeared a single time. The chain has TRBV7-9 and TRBJ1-1, with 8 bases that match TRBD1. Looked up from germline, CDR1 is SEHNR and CDR2 is FQNEAQ (reference sequence). CDR3 length: 16 amino acids. V shed 6 bases and J 0 bases; nucleotides not matched to a gene: 9. CDR3 DNA sequence: TGTGCCAGCAGGACCGGACAGGGTGGGGTGAACACTGAAGCTTTCTTT. It is translated as CASRTGQGGVNTEAFF.

The chain couples TRBV5-6 to TRBJ2-5, with 12 bases fitting TRBD2. After removal of 4 bases from V and 4 bases from J, the junction contained 8 bases not matched to a gene. CDR3 length: 16 amino acids. From germline, CDR1 is SGHDT and CDR2 YYEEEE. The CDR3 nucleotides are TGTGCCAGCAGCCCCCGACTAGCGGGAGTTGGAGAGACCCAGTACTTC. Translation: CASSPRLAGVGETQYF.

The chain combines TRBV6-1 with TRBJ1-6; D is perhaps TRBD1 (5 bases). The CDR3 totals 13 residues. Germline values: CDR1 MNHNS, CDR2 SASEGT. V shed 0 bases and J shed 10 bases, with 7 bases lying between them. CDR3 DNA sequence: TGTGCCAGCAGTGAAGCGACAGTATCACCCCTCCACTTT. Encoded protein: CASSEATVSPLHF.

The genes are TRBV6-5 and TRBJ1-5; 11 nucleotides agree with TRBD1. Trimming removed 5 bases from V and 6 bases from J; junction bases left unmatched: 6. The CDR3 contains 15 residues. Germline CDR1 and CDR2: MNHEY and SVGAGI. The CDR3 DNA follows: TGTGCCAGCAGTAGTCAGGACAGGGGGCTTCAGCCCCAGCATTTT. Its translation: CASSSQDRGLQPQHF.

The sample holds many counts of this clone. The chain joins TRBV4-2 to TRBJ2-5; D perhaps matches TRBD1 (6 bases). This CDR3 spans 15 amino acids. Germline V gives CDR1 LGHNA, CDR2 YNFKEQ. V was shortened by 0 bases and J by 5 bases, with 13 bases between the two germline ends. In DNA form, the CDR3 reads TGTGCCAGCAGCCAAGATGAAGGGGGTAGCGAGACCCAGTACTTC. This codes for CASSQDEGGSETQYF.

The chain joins TRBV5-4 to TRBJ2-2; D may be TRBD2 (6 bases). The V gene lost 4 bases and the J gene lost 1 base, with 20 bases spanning the gap. The CDR3 covers 18 residues. CDR1 is SGHNT and CDR2 is YYREEE in the germline V gene (reference sequence). This CDR3 reads CASSPRDSLLRNTGELFF. CDR3 coding DNA: TGTGCCAGCAGCCCCCGGGACTCCCTGCTTAGGAACACCGGGGAGCTGTTTTTT.